These 10 T cell receptor beta chains share one sample of origin, sequenced in a study of T cell changes during pregnancy in multiple sclerosis. TCRdb's copy holds only in-frame clones and misses some; the assay was immunoSEQ multiplex PCR. Of some 81,000 clones in the sample, 93% are singletons; the top ten hold around 2.6%. The source was peripheral blood, collected after pregnancy. The origin of the receptors is a female donor in good health, enrolled as a control in a pregnancy study.

This chain joins TRBV7-3 and TRBJ2-2; 8 bases fit TRBD1. Germline V gene data show CDR1 as SGHTA and CDR2 as FQGTGA. This CDR3 is built from 15 residues. V shed 3 bases, J shed 7 bases, and the junction held 7 bases outside the gene matches. The CDR3 loop reads CASSFRTGIGGELFF. The CDR3 DNA follows: TGTGCCAGCAGCTTCAGGACAGGGATTGGCGGGGAGCTGTTTTTT.

This clone appeared once. The rearrangement uses TRBV27 and TRBJ1-5, with D uncertain. The V gene lost 8 bases and the J gene lost 6 bases, with 8 bases spanning the gap. Germline V gene lookup returns CDR1 MNHEY and CDR2 SMNVEV (reference sequence). The CDR3 is 11 residues long. DNA of the CDR3: TGTGCCAGCGGAGTGGCTCAGCCCCAGCATTTT. Amino acids: CASGVAQPQHF.

The V call is TRBV11-2, the J call TRBJ2-1; TRBD2 matches at 11 bases. Germline CDR1 SGHAT, CDR2 FQNNGV. V trimming: 0 bases; J trimming: 0 bases; junction bases outside the gene matches: 7. This CDR3 spans 19 amino acids. CDR3 sequence reads: CASSLDSSGGWSSYNEQFF. In nucleotides, the CDR3 is TGTGCCAGCAGCTTAGATTCTAGCGGGGGGTGGAGCTCCTACAATGAGCAGTTCTTC.

This sequence joins TRBV6-5 and TRBJ1-5, with D unclear. The V end lost 0 bases, the J end lost 0 bases, and 6 bases lay between the germline ends. This CDR3 contains 15 residues. Germline-derived CDR1 and CDR2 are MNHEY and SVGAGI. The CDR3 sequence is CASSYSAVSNQPQHF. CDR3 DNA sequence: TGTGCCAGCAGTTACTCTGCGGTTAGCAATCAGCCCCAGCATTTT.

The chain joins TRBV4-3 to TRBJ2-3; 15 nucleotides agree with TRBD2. The CDR3 covers 15 residues. V shed 7 bases, J shed 5 bases, and the junction held 4 bases outside the gene matches. Germline V gene lookup returns CDR1 LGHNA and CDR2 YSLEER. Written as DNA, the CDR3 is TGCGCCAGCAAGGAGGGACTAGCGGGAGGAGATACGCAGTATTTT. It yields the protein CASKEGLAGGDTQYF.

V is TRBV2 and J is TRBJ2-1; 8 positions agree with TRBD2. CDR3 size: 14 residues. Trimming at V came to 8 bases and at J to 2 bases, leaving 5 bases not matched to a gene. Germline V CDR1 and CDR2: SNHLY, FYNNEI. DNA of the CDR3: TGTGCCAGCCGATCGGGGGGGGCCTACAATGAGCAGTTCTTC. Protein sequence: CASRSGGAYNEQFF.

The chain combines TRBV10-3 with TRBJ2-6, with a tentative D call TRBD2 (5 bases). The CDR3 is 13 amino acids. CDR1 and CDR2 (germline): ENHRY, SYGVKD. Between the trimmed V and J ends, which lost 11 bases and 2 bases, there was a span of 10 bases. The CDR3 is CAHMRAGANVLTF. CDR3 in DNA: TGTGCCCATATGAGGGCTGGGGCCAACGTCCTGACTTTC.

This clone has just one count. V gene TRBV6-1 combines with J gene TRBJ1-5, with D hard to call. With 5 bases removed from V and 3 bases from J, the gap between germline ends came to 8 bases. Germline CDR1 reads MNHNS; CDR2 reads SASEGT. The CDR3 has 13 amino acids. The CDR3 nucleotides read TGTGCCAGCAGTAGTCAGTTCAATCAGCCCCAGCATTTT. Translation gives CASSSQFNQPQHF.

The chain has TRBV28 and TRBJ1-4; possibly TRBD1 for D (6 bases). The ends were cut back, 7 bases at V and 2 bases at J, with 8 bases in the middle. This CDR3 comprises 13 residues. The germline CDR1 and CDR2 sequences are MDHEN and SYDVKM. This CDR3 is CASNGQTNEKLFF. The CDR3 DNA is TGTGCCAGCAACGGACAGACTAATGAAAAACTGTTTTTT.

The chain joins TRBV28 to TRBJ2-2; tentatively, D is TRBD1 (5 bases). Trimming took 6 bases from V and 6 from J, leaving 11 bases between them. CDR1 is MDHEN, CDR2 SYDVKM, per germline. CDR3 length equals 13 residues. The CDR3 DNA reads TGTGCCAGCAGCCGACAGACTCCCGGGGAGCTGTTTTTT. Translating it yields CASSRQTPGELFF.